Listed here are 4 T cell receptor beta chains from one sample, sequenced in a study of tumor-infiltrating lymphocytes in primary liver carcinoma. Unsorted bulk tissue of about 18-32 mg yielded co-extracted RNA and DNA. TCR beta cDNA was reverse-transcribed from 450 to 500 ng of total RNA. The reaction used a constant-region primer and ProtoScript II reverse transcriptase. A slightly modified ARM-PCR protocol with three nested multiplex PCR rounds produced these TCR beta libraries. Running roughly 10 cycles apiece, the first two PCR rounds relied on TRBV1-TRBV30 forward primers together with a C-beta reverse primer. TCRdb itself ran the multiplex PCR reads through MiXCR, one entry per CDR3 protein. This repertoire shows over 35,000 distinct CDR3 sequences, about three quarters found once; its top ten account for 19%. Sample: liver tumor tissue from sampling region 2. Subset indicated: tumor region T2, inferior pole. These receptors originate from a man in his forties with primary liver carcinoma and hepatitis B virus infection.

This clonotype has only a few counts. The chain joins TRBV2 to TRBJ2-5, with 10 bases identical to TRBD2. This CDR3 contains 14 residues. V gave up 7 bases and J gave up 1 base; unmatched junction bases: 3. Germline CDR1 SNHLY, CDR2 FYNNEI. This CDR3 reads CASNGLAAQETQYF. CDR3 DNA: TGTGCCAGCAACGGACTAGCGGCCCAAGAGACCCAGTACTTC.

The chain joins TRBV6-1 to TRBJ1-4; D unresolved. Germline V gene sequence: CDR1 MNHNS, CDR2 SASEGT. CDR3 length equals 14 residues. V lost 5 bases to trimming and J lost 2 bases, with 9 bases between them. For the CDR3, the DNA is TGTGCCAGCAGTATAATAGATACTAATGAAAAACTGTTTTTT. This codes for CASSIIDTNEKLFF.

Comments on this clonotype: One end of the junction fails to match germline, which may point to a read error. This chain links TRBV29-1 with TRBJ1-1; 7 nucleotides align to TRBD1. CDR3 length: 13 amino acids. Germline loops: CDR1 SQVTM, CDR2 ANQGSEA. CDR3 sequence: CSIRTGSNTEAFF. CDR3 nucleotides: TGCAGCATTCGGACAGGCTCCAACACTGAAGCCTTTTTT.

This clonotype was seen at least ten times. The gene calls are TRBV2 and TRBJ1-4; no definite D call. The V end was cut by 6 bases, the J end by 8 bases, with 10 bases between. Per germline, CDR1 SNHLY and CDR2 FYNNEI. The CDR3 sequence is 12 residues long. CDR3 DNA: TGTGCCAGCAGACGAGATCGGGAAAAACTGTTTTTT. This gives the protein CASRRDREKLFF.